This T cell receptor beta chain was retrieved from a study of T cells after yellow fever vaccination. This clonotype was detected a few times. J lost 4 bases, V lost 5 bases, and 10 bases had no gene match. This CDR3 has 16 amino acids. A single record per CDR3 protein comes from TCRdb applying MiXCR to the 5' RACE reads. The table shows around 350,000 distinct CDR3 sequences, with 9.5% to 13% occurring only once. The origin of this receptor is a man aged 18 to 29 who received the YFV17D yellow fever vaccine. The sample here was PBMCs, taken on the day of the first yellow fever vaccination. The rearrangement uses TRBV12-3 or TRBV12-4 and TRBJ2-5; 10 bases align to TRBD2. The CDR3 bases are TGTGCCAGCAGTCTTTATAGCGGGGGGCTGGTAGAGACCCAGTACTTC. Its protein product is CASSLYSGGLVETQYF.